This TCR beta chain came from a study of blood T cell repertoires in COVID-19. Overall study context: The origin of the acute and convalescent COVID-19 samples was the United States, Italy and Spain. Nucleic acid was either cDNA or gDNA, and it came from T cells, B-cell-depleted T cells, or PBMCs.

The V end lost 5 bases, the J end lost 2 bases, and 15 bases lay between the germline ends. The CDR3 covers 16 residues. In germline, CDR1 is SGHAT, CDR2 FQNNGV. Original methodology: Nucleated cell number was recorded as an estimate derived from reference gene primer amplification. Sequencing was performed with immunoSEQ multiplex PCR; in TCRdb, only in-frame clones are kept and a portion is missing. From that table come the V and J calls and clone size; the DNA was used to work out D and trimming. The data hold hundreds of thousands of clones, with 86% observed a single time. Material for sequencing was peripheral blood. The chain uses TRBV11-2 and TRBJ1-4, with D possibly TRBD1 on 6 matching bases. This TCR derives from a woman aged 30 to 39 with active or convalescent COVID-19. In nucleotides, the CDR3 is TGTGCCAGCAGCCAGGGAGGGGGAACGACTAATGAAAAACTGTTTTTT. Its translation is CASSQGGGTTNEKLFF. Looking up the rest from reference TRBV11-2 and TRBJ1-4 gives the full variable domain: EAGVAQSPRYKIIEKRQSVAFWCNPISGHATLYWYQQILGQGPKLLIQFQNNGVVDDSQLPKDRFSAERLKGVDSTLKIQPAKLEDSAVYLCASSQGGGTTNEKLFFGSGTQLSVL.